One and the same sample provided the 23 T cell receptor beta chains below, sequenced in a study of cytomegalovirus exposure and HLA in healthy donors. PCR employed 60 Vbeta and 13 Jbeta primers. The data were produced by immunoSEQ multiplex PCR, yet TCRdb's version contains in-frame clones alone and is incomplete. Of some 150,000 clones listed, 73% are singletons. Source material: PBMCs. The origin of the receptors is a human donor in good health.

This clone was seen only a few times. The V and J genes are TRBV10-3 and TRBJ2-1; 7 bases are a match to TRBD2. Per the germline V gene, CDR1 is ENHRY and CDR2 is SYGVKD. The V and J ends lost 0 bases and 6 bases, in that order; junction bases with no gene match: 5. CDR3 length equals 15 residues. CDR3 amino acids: CAISESTSAANEQFF. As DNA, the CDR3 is TGTGCCATCAGTGAGTCCACTAGCGCAGCCAATGAGCAGTTCTTC.

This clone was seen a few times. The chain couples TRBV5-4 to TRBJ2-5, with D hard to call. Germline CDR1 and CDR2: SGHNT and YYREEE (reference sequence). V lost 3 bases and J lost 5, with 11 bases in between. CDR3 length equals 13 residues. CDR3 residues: CASSSPRRETQYF. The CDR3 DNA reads TGTGCCAGCAGCTCTCCGCGGCGGGAGACCCAGTACTTC. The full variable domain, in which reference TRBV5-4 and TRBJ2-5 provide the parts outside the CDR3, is ETGVTQSPTHLIKTRGQQVTLRCSSQSGHNTVSWYQQALGQGPQFIFQYYREEENGRGNFPPRFSGLQFPNYSSELNVNALELDDSALYLCASSSPRRETQYFGPGTRLLVL.

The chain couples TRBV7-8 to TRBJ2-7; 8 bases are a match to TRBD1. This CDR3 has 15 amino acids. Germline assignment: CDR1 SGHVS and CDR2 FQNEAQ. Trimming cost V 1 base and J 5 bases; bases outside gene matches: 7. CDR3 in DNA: TGTGCCAGCAGCTTAGGCAGGGGGCTGGGGAACGAGCAGTACTTC. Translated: CASSLGRGLGNEQYF. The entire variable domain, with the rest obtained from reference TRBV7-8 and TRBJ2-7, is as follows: GAGVSQSPRYKVAKRGQDVALRCDPISGHVSLFWYQQALGQGPEFLTYFQNEAQLDKSGLPSDRFFAERPEGSVSTLKIQRTQQEDSAVYLCASSLGRGLGNEQYFGPGTRLTVT.

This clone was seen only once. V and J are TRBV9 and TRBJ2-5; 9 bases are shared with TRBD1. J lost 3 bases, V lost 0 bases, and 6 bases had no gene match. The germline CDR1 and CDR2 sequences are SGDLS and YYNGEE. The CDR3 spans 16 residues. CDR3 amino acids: CASSVVEQGAEETQYF. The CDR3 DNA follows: TGTGCCAGCAGCGTAGTAGAACAGGGGGCGGAAGAGACCCAGTACTTC.

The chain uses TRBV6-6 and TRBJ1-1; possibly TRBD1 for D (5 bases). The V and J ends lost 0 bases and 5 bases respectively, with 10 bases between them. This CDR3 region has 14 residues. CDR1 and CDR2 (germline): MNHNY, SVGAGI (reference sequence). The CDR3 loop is CASSYSIGGTEAFF. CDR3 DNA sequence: TGTGCCAGCAGTTACTCGATCGGGGGGACTGAAGCTTTCTTT.

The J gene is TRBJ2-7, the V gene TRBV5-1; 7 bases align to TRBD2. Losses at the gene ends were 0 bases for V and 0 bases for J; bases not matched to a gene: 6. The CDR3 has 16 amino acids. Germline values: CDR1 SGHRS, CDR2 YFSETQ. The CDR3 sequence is CASSLGSSGVSYEQYF. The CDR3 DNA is TGCGCCAGCAGCTTGGGGTCTAGCGGTGTCTCCTACGAGCAGTACTTC.

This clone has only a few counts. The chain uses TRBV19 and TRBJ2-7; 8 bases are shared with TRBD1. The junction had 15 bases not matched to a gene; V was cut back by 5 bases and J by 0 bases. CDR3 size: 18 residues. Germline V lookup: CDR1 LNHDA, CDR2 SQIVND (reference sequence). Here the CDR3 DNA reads TGTGCCAGTAGTGCTAAACCCCCGACAGGGGTTAGCTCCTACGAGCAGTACTTC. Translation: CASSAKPPTGVSSYEQYF. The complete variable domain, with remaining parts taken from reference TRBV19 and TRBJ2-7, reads DGGITQSPKYLFRKEGQNVTLSCEQNLNHDAMYWYRQDPGQGLRLIYYSQIVNDFQKGDIAEGYSVSREKKESFPLTVTSAQKNPTAFYLCASSAKPPTGVSSYEQYFGPGTRLTVT.

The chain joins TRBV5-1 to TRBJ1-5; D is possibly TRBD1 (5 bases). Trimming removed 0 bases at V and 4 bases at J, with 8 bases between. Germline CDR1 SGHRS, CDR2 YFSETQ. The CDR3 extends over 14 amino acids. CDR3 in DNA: TGCGCCAGCAGCTTGGAGGGGTGGAATCAGCCCCAGCATTTT. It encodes CASSLEGWNQPQHF.

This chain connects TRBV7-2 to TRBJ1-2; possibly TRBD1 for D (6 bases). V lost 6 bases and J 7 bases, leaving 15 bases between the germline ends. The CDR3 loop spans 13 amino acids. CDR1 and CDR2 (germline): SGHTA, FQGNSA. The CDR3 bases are TGTGCCAGCAGTTGGGATAGGGGGGGTGGCTACACCTTC. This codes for CASSWDRGGGYTF.

CDR3 DNA: TGTGCCAGCACCGAAACAGGGGAACTTTGGGGCTACACCTTC. Protein: CASTETGELWGYTF. The rearrangement joins TRBV7-8 to TRBJ1-2; TRBD1 aligns across 7 bases. Germline CDR1 reads SGHVS; CDR2 reads FQNEAQ. The V gene end was trimmed by 7 bases and the J gene end by 8 bases; junction bases not matched to a gene: 13. This CDR3 region has 14 residues.

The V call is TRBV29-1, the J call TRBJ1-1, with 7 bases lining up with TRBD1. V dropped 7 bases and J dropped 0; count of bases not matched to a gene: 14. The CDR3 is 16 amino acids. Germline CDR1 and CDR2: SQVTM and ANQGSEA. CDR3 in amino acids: CSAANGGGFMNTEAFF. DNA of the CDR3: TGCAGCGCCGCCAACGGAGGGGGCTTTATGAACACTGAAGCTTTCTTT.

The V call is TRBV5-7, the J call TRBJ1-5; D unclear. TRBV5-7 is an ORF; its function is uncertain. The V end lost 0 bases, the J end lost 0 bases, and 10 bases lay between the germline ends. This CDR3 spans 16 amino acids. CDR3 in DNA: TGTGCCAGCAGCTTGGACCCGGGGAATAGCAATCAGCCCCAGCATTTT. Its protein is CASSLDPGNSNQPQHF.

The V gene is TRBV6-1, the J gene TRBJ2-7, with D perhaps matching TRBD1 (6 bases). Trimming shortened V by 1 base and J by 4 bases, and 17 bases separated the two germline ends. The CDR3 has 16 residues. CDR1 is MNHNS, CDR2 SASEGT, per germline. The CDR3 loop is CASSEVSGAGSYEQYF. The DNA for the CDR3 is TGTGCCAGCAGTGAAGTTTCAGGGGCGGGTAGTTACGAGCAGTACTTC.

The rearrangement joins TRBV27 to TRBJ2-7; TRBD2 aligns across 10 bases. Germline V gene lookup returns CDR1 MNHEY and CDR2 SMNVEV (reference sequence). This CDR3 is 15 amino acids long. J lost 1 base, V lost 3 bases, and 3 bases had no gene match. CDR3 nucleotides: TGTGCCAGCAGTTTTAGCGGGGGGCAATCCTACGAGCAGTACTTC. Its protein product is CASSFSGGQSYEQYF.

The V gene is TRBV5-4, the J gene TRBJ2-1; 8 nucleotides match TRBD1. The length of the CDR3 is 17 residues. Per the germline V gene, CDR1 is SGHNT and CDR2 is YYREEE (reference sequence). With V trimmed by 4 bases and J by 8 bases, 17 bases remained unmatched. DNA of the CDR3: TGTGCCAGCAGCCACTCCCTGGGCAGGGGGCCTCGAGATGAGCAGTTCTTC. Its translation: CASSHSLGRGPRDEQFF.

CDR3 amino acids: CASGEQDMSNQPQHF. The DNA of the CDR3 is TGTGCTAGTGGGGAACAGGATATGAGCAATCAGCCCCAGCATTTT. The chain uses TRBV12-5 and TRBJ1-5; the D gene is possibly TRBD1 (5 bases). V lost 6 bases and J lost 1, with 13 bases in between. The germline CDR1 and CDR2 sequences are LGHNT and FRNRAP. This CDR3 contains 15 residues. The variable domain in full, with the rest retrieved from reference TRBV12-5 and TRBJ1-5, is DARVTQTPRHKVTEMGQEVTMRCQPILGHNTVFWYRQTMMQGLELLAYFRNRAPLDDSGMPKDRFSAEMPDATLATLKIQPSEPRDSAVYFCASGEQDMSNQPQHFGDGTRLSIL.

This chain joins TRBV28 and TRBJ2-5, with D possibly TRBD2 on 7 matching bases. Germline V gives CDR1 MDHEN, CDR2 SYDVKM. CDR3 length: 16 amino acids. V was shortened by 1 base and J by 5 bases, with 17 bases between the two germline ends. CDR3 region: CASSLSGREGVETQYF. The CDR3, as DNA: TGTGCCAGCAGTTTATCCGGCAGGGAGGGGGTTGAGACCCAGTACTTC.

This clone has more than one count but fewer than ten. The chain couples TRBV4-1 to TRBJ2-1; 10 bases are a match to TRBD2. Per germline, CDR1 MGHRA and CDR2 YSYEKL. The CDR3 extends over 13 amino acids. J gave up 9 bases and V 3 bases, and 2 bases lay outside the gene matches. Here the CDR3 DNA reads TGCGCCAGCAGCCATCCTAGCGGGGGTGAGCAGTTCTTC. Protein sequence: CASSHPSGGEQFF.

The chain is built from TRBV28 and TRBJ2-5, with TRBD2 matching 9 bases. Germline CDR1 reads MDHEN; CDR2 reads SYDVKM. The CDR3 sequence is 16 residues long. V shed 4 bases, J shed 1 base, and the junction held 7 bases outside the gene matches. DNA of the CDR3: TGTGCCAGCAGTTCCGGACTAGCGAGAATCCAAGAGACCCAGTACTTC. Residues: CASSSGLARIQETQYF. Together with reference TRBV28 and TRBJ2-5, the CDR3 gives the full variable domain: DVKVTQSSRYLVKRTGEKVFLECVQDMDHENMFWYRQDPGLGLRLIYFSYDVKMKEKGDIPEGYSVSREKKERFSLILESASTNQTSMYLCASSSGLARIQETQYFGPGTRLLVL.

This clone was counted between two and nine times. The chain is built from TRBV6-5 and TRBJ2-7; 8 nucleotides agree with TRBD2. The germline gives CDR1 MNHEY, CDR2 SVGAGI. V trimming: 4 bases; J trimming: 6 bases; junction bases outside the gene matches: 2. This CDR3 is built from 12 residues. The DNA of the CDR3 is TGTGCCAGCAGTTGGGGGACTAGCGAGCAGTACTTC. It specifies CASSWGTSEQYF.

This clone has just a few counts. The chain's CDR3 is CASGLTTSYNEQFF. In DNA, the CDR3 is TGTGCCAGCGGACTGACTACCTCCTACAATGAGCAGTTCTTC. This sequence joins TRBV7-2 and TRBJ2-1; TRBD2 is a possible D gene (5 bases). Per germline, CDR1 SGHTA and CDR2 FQGNSA. The CDR3 covers 14 residues. V lost 8 bases, J lost 0 bases, and 11 bases lay in between.

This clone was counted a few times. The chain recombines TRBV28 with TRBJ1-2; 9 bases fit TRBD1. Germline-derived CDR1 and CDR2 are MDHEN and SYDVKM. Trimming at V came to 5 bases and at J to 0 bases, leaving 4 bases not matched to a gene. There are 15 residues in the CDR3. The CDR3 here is CASSPQGASNYGYTF. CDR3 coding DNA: TGTGCCAGCAGTCCACAGGGGGCCTCTAACTATGGCTACACCTTC.

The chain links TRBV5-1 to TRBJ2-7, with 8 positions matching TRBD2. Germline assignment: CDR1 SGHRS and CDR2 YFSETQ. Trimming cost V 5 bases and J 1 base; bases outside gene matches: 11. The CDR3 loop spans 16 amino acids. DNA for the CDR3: TGCGCCAGCAGGTTACTAGCGGATCTAACTTCCTACGAGCAGTACTTC. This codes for CASRLLADLTSYEQYF.